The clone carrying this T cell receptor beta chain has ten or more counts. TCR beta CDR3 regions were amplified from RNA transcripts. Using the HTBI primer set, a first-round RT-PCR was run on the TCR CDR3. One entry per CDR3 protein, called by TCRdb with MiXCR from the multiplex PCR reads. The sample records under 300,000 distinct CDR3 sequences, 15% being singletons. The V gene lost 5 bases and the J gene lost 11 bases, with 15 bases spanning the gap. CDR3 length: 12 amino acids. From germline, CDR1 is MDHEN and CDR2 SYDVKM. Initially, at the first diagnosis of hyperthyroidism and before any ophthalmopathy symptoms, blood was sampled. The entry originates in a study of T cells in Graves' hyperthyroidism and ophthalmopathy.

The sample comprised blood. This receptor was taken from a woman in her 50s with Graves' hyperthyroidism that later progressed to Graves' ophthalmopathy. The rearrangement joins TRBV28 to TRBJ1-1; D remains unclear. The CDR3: CASSGGRKVAFF. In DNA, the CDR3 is TGTGCCAGCAGTGGTGGGCGGAAGGTGGCTTTCTTT.